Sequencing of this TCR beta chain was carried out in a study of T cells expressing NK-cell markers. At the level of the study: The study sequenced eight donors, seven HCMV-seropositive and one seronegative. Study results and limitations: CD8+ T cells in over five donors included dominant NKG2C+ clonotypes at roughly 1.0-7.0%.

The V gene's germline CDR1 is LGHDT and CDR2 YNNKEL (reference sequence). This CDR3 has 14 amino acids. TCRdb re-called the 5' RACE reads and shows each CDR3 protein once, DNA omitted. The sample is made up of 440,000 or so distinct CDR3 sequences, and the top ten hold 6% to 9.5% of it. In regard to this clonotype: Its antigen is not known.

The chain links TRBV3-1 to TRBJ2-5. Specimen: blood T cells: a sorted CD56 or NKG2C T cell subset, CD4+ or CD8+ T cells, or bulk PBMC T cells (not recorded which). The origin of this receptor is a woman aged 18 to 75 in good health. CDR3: CASRKTILQETQYF.